This TCR beta chain was recorded in a study of T cell responses to AZD1222 COVID-19 vaccine. Turning to the study itself: The study pooled second doses at about 4 or about 12 weeks. Study outcomes and limitations: Nearly half of unique spike-specific TCRs reportedly avoided B.1.351 and B.1.1.7 mutated regions. White British ancestry dominated among donors, who included more females, and clonal diversity was possibly underestimated.

In germline, CDR1 is SGDLS, CDR2 YYNGEE. V trimming: 7 bases; J trimming: 4 bases; junction bases outside the gene matches: 10. The CDR3 is 15 residues long. This table comes from immunoSEQ multiplex PCR, and its TCRdb copy is limited to in-frame clones, with some not included. The data hold 130,000 to 150,000 clones, with around nine tenths observed a single time. In the case of this clone: The antigen is undetermined.

This clonotype originated in an adult in good health. Specimen: peripheral blood, collected on day 0 of AZD1222 vaccination. The chain links TRBV9 to TRBJ2-3; 9 nucleotides match TRBD2. CDR3 in amino acids: CASRPRSGSPDTQYF. The CDR3 DNA reads TGTGCCAGCCGGCCCCGTAGCGGGAGTCCAGATACGCAGTATTTT.